This is a list of T cell receptor beta chains from one sample in a study of identical twins. TCRdb itself ran the 5' RACE reads through MiXCR, one entry per CDR3 protein. The top ten hold around 0.95% of the sample, which has 650,000 to 800,000 distinct CDR3 sequences, around 8.6% seen once. Another study also made use of these data, one on yellow fever vaccine responses in identical twins.

The sequencing input was PBMCs. The receptors shown here come from a woman aged 18-29 years in good health. CDR3s include the opening cysteine and the closing phenylalanine or tryptophan. D genes are given only for firm matches. Clone size is given for some rows only: seen once, a few or many times, or a class if the clone is expanded.

d_gene: NA
j_gene: TRBJ2-2
abundance: many
v_gene: TRBV7-9
CDR3aa: CASSQQRGRGTGELFF
CDR3nt: TGTGCCAGCAGCCAGCAGAGAGGGAGAGGCACCGGGGAGCTGTTTTTT

d_gene: TRBD1
j_gene: TRBJ1-3
abundance: NA
v_gene: TRBV12-3/TRBV12-4
CDR3aa: CASSPWTGDGGNTIYF
CDR3nt: TGTGCCAGCAGTCCCTGGACAGGGGATGGTGGAAACACCATATATTTT

d_gene: NA
j_gene: TRBJ2-3
abundance: many
v_gene: TRBV29-1
CDR3aa: CSARRDPSSTDTQYF
CDR3nt: TGCAGCGCCAGACGAGACCCTTCCAGCACAGATACGCAGTATTTT

d_gene: TRBD1
j_gene: TRBJ1-1
abundance: many
v_gene: TRBV6-1
CDR3aa: CASSTRDRGPNTEAFF
CDR3nt: TGTGCCAGCAGTACCCGGGACAGGGGCCCGAACACTGAAGCTTTCTTT

d_gene: TRBD2
j_gene: TRBJ2-1
abundance: NA
v_gene: TRBV5-5
CDR3aa: CASSLVRGVGEQFF
CDR3nt: TGTGCCAGCAGCTTGGTACGGGGGGTTGGTGAGCAGTTCTTC

d_gene: TRBD2
j_gene: TRBJ2-7
abundance: NA
v_gene: TRBV6-2/TRBV6-3
CDR3aa: CASSYVLAGPKWQQYF
CDR3nt: TGTGCCAGCAGTTACGTACTAGCGGGACCTAAATGGCAGCAGTACTTC

d_gene: NA
j_gene: TRBJ2-2
abundance: many
v_gene: TRBV11-2
CDR3aa: CASSLGLRGAANTGELFF
CDR3nt: TGTGCCAGCAGCTTAGGTCTCCGGGGGGCAGCGAACACCGGGGAGCTGTTTTTT

d_gene: NA
j_gene: TRBJ1-3
abundance: many
v_gene: TRBV18
CDR3aa: CASSPTGGEASGNTIYF
CDR3nt: TGTGCCAGCTCACCAACGGGGGGCGAGGCGTCTGGAAACACCATATATTTT

d_gene: TRBD2
j_gene: TRBJ2-5
abundance: NA
v_gene: TRBV10-3
CDR3aa: CAISGGLDIQETQYF
CDR3nt: TGTGCCATCAGTGGGGGACTAGATATCCAAGAGACCCAGTACTTC

d_gene: NA
j_gene: TRBJ2-7
abundance: few
v_gene: TRBV4-2
CDR3aa: CASSHTGLQPGEQYF
CDR3nt: TGTGCCAGCAGCCATACCGGTTTGCAACCCGGCGAGCAGTACTTC

d_gene: NA
j_gene: TRBJ2-3
abundance: few
v_gene: TRBV2
CDR3aa: CATNSDSSSTDTQYF
CDR3nt: TGTGCCACTAATTCGGACAGTTCTAGCACAGATACGCAGTATTTT

d_gene: NA
j_gene: TRBJ1-2
abundance: NA
v_gene: TRBV6-5
CDR3aa: CASSYARVNGYTF
CDR3nt: TGTGCCAGCAGTTACGCCAGGGTTAATGGCTACACCTTC

d_gene: TRBD1
j_gene: TRBJ2-1
abundance: few
v_gene: TRBV24-1
CDR3aa: CATSEAQGASYNEQFF
CDR3nt: TGTGCCACCAGTGAGGCACAGGGGGCCTCCTACAATGAGCAGTTCTTC

d_gene: NA
j_gene: TRBJ1-1
abundance: NA
v_gene: TRBV15
CDR3aa: CATSTRQRNTEAFF
CDR3nt: TGTGCCACCAGCACCAGACAGAGGAACACTGAAGCTTTCTTT

d_gene: NA
j_gene: TRBJ2-3
abundance: many
v_gene: TRBV5-1
CDR3aa: CASSLVGIPTDTQYF
CDR3nt: TGCGCCAGCAGCTTGGTTGGGATCCCCACAGATACGCAGTATTTT

d_gene: TRBD1
j_gene: TRBJ2-7
abundance: NA
v_gene: TRBV15
CDR3aa: CATSGSGTGARSYEQYF
CDR3nt: TGTGCCACCAGCGGTTCGGGGACAGGGGCAAGATCCTACGAGCAGTACTTC

d_gene: NA
j_gene: TRBJ2-7
abundance: few
v_gene: TRBV7-9
CDR3aa: CASSRSVSGEQYF
CDR3nt: TGTGCCAGCAGCCGGAGCGTTTCAGGCGAGCAGTACTTC

d_gene: NA
j_gene: TRBJ1-6
abundance: few
v_gene: TRBV7-9
CDR3aa: CASSLRQSLYNSPLHF
CDR3nt: TGTGCCAGCAGCTTGAGACAGTCCCTCTATAATTCACCCCTCCACTTT

d_gene: TRBD1
j_gene: TRBJ2-2
abundance: few
v_gene: TRBV5-1
CDR3aa: CASSLADRGVTGELFF
CDR3nt: TGCGCCAGCAGCTTGGCCGACAGGGGGGTCACCGGGGAGCTGTTTTTT

d_gene: NA
j_gene: TRBJ1-1
abundance: NA
v_gene: TRBV25-1
CDR3aa: CASSDKASEAFF
CDR3nt: TGTGCCAGCAGTGACAAAGCAAGCGAAGCTTTCTTT

d_gene: NA
j_gene: TRBJ2-3
abundance: few
v_gene: TRBV12-3/TRBV12-4
CDR3aa: CASSLDLQGTDTQYF
CDR3nt: TGTGCCAGCAGTTTAGACCTTCAGGGTACAGATACGCAGTATTTT

d_gene: NA
j_gene: TRBJ2-1
abundance: many
v_gene: TRBV28
CDR3aa: CASSPAGEQFF
CDR3nt: TGTGCCAGCAGTCCGGCGGGCGAGCAGTTCTTC

d_gene: TRBD2
j_gene: TRBJ2-3
abundance: few
v_gene: TRBV27
CDR3aa: CASSLEGGDTDTQYF
CDR3nt: TGTGCCAGCAGTTTGGAGGGAGGGGACACAGATACGCAGTATTTT

d_gene: TRBD2
j_gene: TRBJ2-1
abundance: NA
v_gene: TRBV9
CDR3aa: CASSVVLLADNEQFF
CDR3nt: TGTGCCAGCAGCGTAGTTTTACTAGCGGACAATGAGCAGTTCTTC

d_gene: TRBD1
j_gene: TRBJ2-7
abundance: many
v_gene: TRBV5-1
CDR3aa: CASSLYAGGSLEQYF
CDR3nt: TGCGCCAGCAGCTTGTACGCAGGGGGATCGCTCGAGCAGTACTTC

d_gene: TRBD2
j_gene: TRBJ2-1
abundance: many
v_gene: TRBV7-9
CDR3aa: CASSLVAAGLGNNEQFF
CDR3nt: TGTGCCAGCAGCTTAGTGGCAGCGGGACTAGGAAACAATGAGCAGTTCTTC

d_gene: NA
j_gene: TRBJ2-1
abundance: NA
v_gene: TRBV20-1
CDR3aa: CSARERQGTLPRNEQFF
CDR3nt: TGCAGTGCTAGAGAGAGGCAAGGGACTCTTCCAAGGAATGAGCAGTTCTTC

d_gene: NA
j_gene: TRBJ2-1
abundance: few
v_gene: TRBV2
CDR3aa: CASISGTLSYNEQFF
CDR3nt: TGTGCCAGCATTTCCGGGACACTCTCCTACAATGAGCAGTTCTTC

d_gene: NA
j_gene: TRBJ2-7
abundance: many
v_gene: TRBV6-5
CDR3aa: CASSYRVKNYEQYF
CDR3nt: TGTGCCAGCAGTTACAGGGTAAAAAACTACGAGCAGTACTTC

d_gene: NA
j_gene: TRBJ1-2
abundance: NA
v_gene: TRBV29-1
CDR3aa: CSVDKSHQEVYGYTF
CDR3nt: TGCAGCGTTGATAAGAGCCACCAGGAGGTCTATGGCTACACCTTC

d_gene: NA
j_gene: TRBJ1-4
abundance: many
v_gene: TRBV20-1
CDR3aa: CSARGGGNEKLFF
CDR3nt: TGCAGTGCTAGAGGGGGGGGGAATGAAAAACTGTTTTTT

d_gene: TRBD2
j_gene: TRBJ2-7
abundance: NA
v_gene: TRBV7-9
CDR3aa: CASSPGGGWYF
CDR3nt: TGTGCCAGCAGCCCCGGCGGGGGATGGTACTTC

d_gene: TRBD1
j_gene: TRBJ2-1
abundance: NA
v_gene: TRBV2
CDR3aa: CASSSDRDSDNEQFF
CDR3nt: TGTGCCAGCAGTTCCGACAGGGATTCTGACAATGAGCAGTTCTTC

d_gene: NA
j_gene: TRBJ2-4
abundance: NA
v_gene: TRBV28
CDR3aa: CASSSIWAKNIQYF
CDR3nt: TGTGCCAGCAGTTCTATCTGGGCCAAAAACATTCAGTACTTC

d_gene: TRBD2
j_gene: TRBJ2-3
abundance: NA
v_gene: TRBV4-1
CDR3aa: CASSQGAGVRTDTQYF
CDR3nt: TGCGCCAGCAGCCAAGGGGCGGGGGTCCGGACAGATACGCAGTATTTT

d_gene: TRBD1
j_gene: TRBJ2-7
abundance: few
v_gene: TRBV14
CDR3aa: CASSQDSLDRGLGEQYF
CDR3nt: TGTGCCAGCAGCCAAGATTCTCTGGACAGGGGGCTTGGGGAGCAGTACTTC

d_gene: NA
j_gene: TRBJ2-3
abundance: many
v_gene: TRBV10-3
CDR3aa: CAIIQGFGDTQYF
CDR3nt: TGTGCCATCATTCAAGGTTTTGGGGATACGCAGTATTTT

d_gene: TRBD2
j_gene: TRBJ2-1
abundance: many
v_gene: TRBV7-7
CDR3aa: CASSVGTSGRYNEQFF
CDR3nt: TGTGCTAGCAGTGTGGGGACTAGCGGCCGATACAATGAGCAGTTCTTC

d_gene: TRBD2
j_gene: TRBJ2-3
abundance: few
v_gene: TRBV6-5
CDR3aa: CASSYSGTSGSVGTDTQYF
CDR3nt: TGTGCCAGCAGTTATTCCGGGACTAGCGGGAGCGTGGGCACAGATACGCAGTATTTT

d_gene: NA
j_gene: TRBJ1-6
abundance: few
v_gene: TRBV18
CDR3aa: CASSPPIKGDNSPLHF
CDR3nt: TGTGCCAGCTCACCACCTATCAAGGGGGATAATTCACCCCTCCACTTT